These T cell receptor beta chains were read from a single sample in a study of CD8+CD57+ T cells in acquired aplastic anemia. Via MiXCR, TCRdb re-called the reads, giving one row per CDR3 protein. This table holds about 200,000 distinct CDR3 sequences, around three fifths found once. What was sequenced was sorted CD4+, CD8+, or CD8+CD57+ T cells (not recorded which) from PBMCs. The receptors shown here come from a human donor with aplastic anemia. Both conserved end residues are part of each CDR3. The D gene is left open where the match is weak. Rows may omit the clone size; those that give it use once, few, many or a size class.

size | J | V | D | CDR3 | DNA
few | TRBJ1-6 | TRBV20-1 | NA | CSATTGTGSPLHF | TGCAGTGCAACTACCGGGACGGGCTCACCCCTCCACTTT
NA | TRBJ1-4 | TRBV7-9 | TRBD1 | CASSSTGGMIQTNEKLFF | TGTGCTAGCAGCTCGACAGGGGGCATGATTCAGACTAATGAAAAACTGTTTTTT
many | TRBJ2-7 | TRBV5-1 | NA | CASSLADEQYF | TGCGCCAGCAGCTTGGCCGACGAGCAGTACTTC
NA | TRBJ2-5 | TRBV9 | TRBD2 | CASSGISGYTETQYF | TGTGCCAGCAGCGGGATTAGCGGGTACACAGAGACCCAGTACTTC
NA | TRBJ2-1 | TRBV24-1 | TRBD1 | CATSDLRGQGMRNEQFF | TGTGCCACCAGTGATTTAAGGGGACAGGGAATGAGGAATGAGCAGTTCTTC
few | TRBJ1-2 | TRBV19 | NA | CASSIPTVYGYTF | TGTGCCAGTAGTATCCCCACGGTCTATGGCTACACCTTC
NA | TRBJ2-1 | TRBV7-8 | NA | CASSLAGGRAMLNEQFF | TGTGCCAGCAGCTTAGCAGGGGGGCGGGCCATGCTCAATGAGCAGTTCTTC
NA | TRBJ1-3 | TRBV4-1 | NA | CASSQDSRGVPGNTIYF | TGTGCCAGCAGCCAAGATAGTCGGGGAGTCCCTGGAAACACCATATATTTT
NA | TRBJ1-2 | TRBV20-1 | NA | CSAMDNYGYTF | TGCAGTGCTATGGACAACTATGGCTACACCTTC
NA | TRBJ2-7 | TRBV20-1 | TRBD2 | CSVQTGTSGYEQYF | TGCAGTGTTCAGACCGGGACTAGCGGATACGAGCAGTACTTC
NA | TRBJ2-7 | TRBV11-3 | NA | CASAGMGYEQYF | TGTGCCAGCGCAGGGATGGGGTACGAGCAGTACTTC
few | TRBJ2-7 | TRBV20-1 | NA | CSARDEAGYSYEQYF | TGCAGTGCTAGAGATGAGGCAGGATACTCCTACGAGCAGTACTTC
many | TRBJ2-2 | TRBV7-3 | NA | CASESAGGAGELFF | TGTGCCAGCGAAAGCGCGGGTGGTGCCGGGGAGCTGTTTTTT
NA | TRBJ2-7 | TRBV11-2 | NA | CASSLWGYAYEQYF | TGTGCCAGCAGCTTATGGGGTTACGCCTACGAGCAGTACTTC
many | TRBJ2-7 | TRBV6-6 | TRBD1 | CASSYSTGGYEQYF | TGTGCCAGCAGTTACTCGACAGGGGGCTACGAGCAGTACTTC
few | TRBJ2-1 | TRBV4-3 | TRBD2 | CASSQRGGSYNEQFF | TGCGCCAGCAGCCAACGGGGGGGATCCTACAATGAGCAGTTCTTC
NA | TRBJ1-1 | TRBV11-1 | NA | CASSLSGWAEAFF | TGTGCCAGCAGCTTAAGTGGTTGGGCTGAAGCTTTCTTT
NA | TRBJ1-5 | TRBV9 | NA | CASSLPGSDEHF | TGCGCCAGCAGCTTGCCCGGGAGCGACGAGCATTTT
many | TRBJ1-6 | TRBV4-1 | NA | CASSQFVFGDSPLHF | TGCGCCAGCAGCCAATTTGTCTTCGGGGATTCACCCCTCCACTTT
NA | TRBJ2-7 | TRBV20-1 | NA | CSARDGPVDSYEQYF | TGCAGTGCTAGAGATGGGCCAGTTGACTCCTACGAGCAGTACTTC
NA | TRBJ1-1 | TRBV20-1 | NA | CSARVGTRATEAFF | TGCAGTGCTAGAGTTGGGACAAGAGCCACTGAAGCTTTCTTT
few | TRBJ1-2 | TRBV7-8 | TRBD1 | CASSSTGTGGVYGYTF | TGTGCCAGCAGCTCAACCGGGACAGGGGGCGTTTATGGCTACACCTTC
NA | TRBJ1-2 | TRBV13 | NA | CASSLNPGSGYTF | TGTGCCAGCAGCTTAAATCCGGGGTCTGGCTACACCTTC
NA | TRBJ2-7 | TRBV20-1 | TRBD2 | CSARGRGAYEQYF | TGCAGTGCTAGGGGGCGGGGGGCCTACGAGCAGTACTTC
few | TRBJ1-1 | TRBV2 | NA | CASSGSMNTEAFF | TGTGCCAGCAGTGGGAGCATGAACACTGAAGCTTTCTTT
NA | TRBJ1-1 | TRBV7-9 | NA | CASSPWTEKMNAEASF | TGTGCCAGCAGCCCTTGGACGGAAAAAATGAACGCTGAAGCTTCCTTT
few | TRBJ1-2 | TRBV19 | NA | CASSIVSGGYTF | TGTGCCAGTAGTATAGTGTCCGGTGGCTACACCTTC
few | TRBJ1-6 | TRBV2 | NA | CASSESIYAPLHF | TGTGCCAGCAGTGAATCCATTTATGCACCCCTCCACTTT
NA | TRBJ1-5 | TRBV2 | NA | CATSAGGNQPQHF | TGTGCCACCAGTGCAGGGGGCAATCAGCCCCAGCATTTT
NA | TRBJ2-7 | TRBV19 | NA | CASSYWQGSGEQYF | TGTGCCAGTAGTTATTGGCAGGGGTCGGGCGAGCAGTACTTC
once | TRBJ2-5 | TRBV4-3 | NA | CASSIDGQETQYF | TGCGCCAGCAGCATCGACGGCCAAGAGACCCAGTACTTC
NA | TRBJ2-5 | TRBV19 | NA | CASSIGETQHF | TGTGCCAGTAGTATCGGAGAGACCCAGCACTTC
once | TRBJ2-7 | TRBV15 | NA | CATSREGVDEQYF | TGTGCCACCAGCAGGGAGGGGGTGGACGAGCAGTACTTC
few | TRBJ2-2 | TRBV20-1 | TRBD2 | CSARASGDAVGELFF | TGCAGTGCTAGAGCCAGCGGGGACGCGGTCGGGGAGCTGTTTTTT
NA | TRBJ2-5 | TRBV9 | NA | CASSSPRGPEETQYF | TGTGCCAGCAGCTCTCCACGAGGCCCTGAAGAGACCCAGTACTTC
NA | TRBJ1-1 | TRBV7-2 | NA | CVSRGGGTEAFF | TGTGTTAGCCGGGGAGGAGGTACTGAAGCTTTCTTT
NA | TRBJ1-1 | TRBV20-1 | TRBD1 | CSARDFGQGNTEAFF | TGCAGTGCTAGAGATTTCGGACAGGGAAACACTGAAGCTTTCTTT
NA | TRBJ1-1 | TRBV2 | TRBD1 | CASSGAGGLNTEAFF | TGTGCCAGCAGCGGCGCAGGGGGCTTGAACACTGAAGCTTTCTTT
few | TRBJ1-5 | TRBV11-1 | NA | CASSSSPNSNQPQHF | TGTGCCAGCAGCTCTTCACCAAATAGCAATCAGCCCCAGCATTTT
once | TRBJ1-5 | TRBV2 | NA | CASSPRDVPGVSWPQHF | TGTGCCAGCAGTCCCAGGGACGTCCCGGGTGTAAGCTGGCCCCAGCATTTT
NA | TRBJ2-7 | TRBV20-1 | NA | CSAPLGLGEQYF | TGCAGTGCCCCGCTAGGACTGGGGGAGCAGTACTTC
NA | TRBJ1-6 | TRBV7-6 | NA | CASSLARQENSPLHF | TGTGCCAGCAGCTTAGCGCGGCAGGAGAATTCACCCCTCCACTTT
NA | TRBJ2-5 | TRBV10-3 | NA | CAISEGLAHQETQYF | TGTGCCATCAGTGAGGGGCTAGCCCACCAAGAGACCCAGTACTTC
NA | TRBJ2-1 | TRBV7-6 | TRBD1 | CASSSGTGSYNEQFF | TGTGCCAGCAGCTCCGGGACAGGCTCCTACAATGAGCAGTTCTTC
few | TRBJ2-7 | TRBV7-9 | NA | CASSFGPYEQYF | TGTGCCAGCAGCTTTGGGCCTTACGAGCAGTACTTC
NA | TRBJ2-7 | TRBV7-2 | NA | CASGHRGLGYEQYF | TGTGCCAGCGGTCATAGGGGTTTGGGCTACGAGCAGTACTTC
NA | TRBJ1-1 | TRBV2 | NA | CASVLSQNEAFF | TGTGCCAGCGTCCTCTCTCAGAATGAAGCTTTCTTT
NA | TRBJ1-6 | TRBV5-6 | NA | CASSPGMGGYNSPLHF | TGTGCCAGCAGCCCTGGGATGGGAGGATATAATTCACCCCTCCACTTT
NA | TRBJ2-7 | TRBV5-5 | NA | CASGGLTGIRDKSYEQYF | TGTGCCAGCGGGGGGTTGACAGGGATCAGAGACAAATCCTACGAGCAGTACTTC
NA | TRBJ1-4 | TRBV5-1 | NA | CASSLGGKKLFF | TGCGCCAGCAGCTTGGGAGGAAAAAAACTGTTTTTT
NA | TRBJ2-2 | TRBV9 | TRBD2 | CASSGSGTSGGELFF | TGTGCCAGCAGCGGCTCCGGGACTAGTGGCGGGGAGCTGTTTTTT
many | TRBJ2-1 | TRBV14 | NA | CASSPGTEQFF | TGTGCCAGCAGCCCCGGGACAGAGCAGTTCTTC